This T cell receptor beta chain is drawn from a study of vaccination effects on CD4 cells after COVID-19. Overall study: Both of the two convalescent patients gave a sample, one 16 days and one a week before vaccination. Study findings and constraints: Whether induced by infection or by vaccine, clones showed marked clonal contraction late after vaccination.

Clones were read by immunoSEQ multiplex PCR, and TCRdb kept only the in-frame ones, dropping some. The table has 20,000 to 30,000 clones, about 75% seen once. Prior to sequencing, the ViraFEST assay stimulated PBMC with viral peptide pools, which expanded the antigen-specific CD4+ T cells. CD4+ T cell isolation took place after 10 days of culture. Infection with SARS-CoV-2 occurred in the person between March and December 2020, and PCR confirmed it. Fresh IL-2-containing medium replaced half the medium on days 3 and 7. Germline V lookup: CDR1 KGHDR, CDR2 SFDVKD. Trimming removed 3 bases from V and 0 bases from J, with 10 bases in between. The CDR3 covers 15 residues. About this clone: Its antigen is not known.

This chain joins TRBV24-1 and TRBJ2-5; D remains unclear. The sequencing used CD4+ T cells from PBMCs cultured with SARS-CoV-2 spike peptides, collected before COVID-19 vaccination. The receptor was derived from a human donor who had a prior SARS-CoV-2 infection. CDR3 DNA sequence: TGTGCCACCAGTGATGACCGGACGGACCAAGAGACCCAGTACTTC. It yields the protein CATSDDRTDQETQYF.